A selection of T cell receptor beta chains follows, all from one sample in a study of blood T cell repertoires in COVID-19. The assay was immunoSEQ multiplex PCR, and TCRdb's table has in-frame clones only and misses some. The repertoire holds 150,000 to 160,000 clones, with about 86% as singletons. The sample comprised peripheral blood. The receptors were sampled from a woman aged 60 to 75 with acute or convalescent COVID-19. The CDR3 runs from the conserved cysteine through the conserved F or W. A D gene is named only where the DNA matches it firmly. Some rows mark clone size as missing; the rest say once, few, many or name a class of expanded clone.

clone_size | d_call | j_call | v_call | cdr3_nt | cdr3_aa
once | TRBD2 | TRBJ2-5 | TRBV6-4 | TGTGCCAGCAGTTATGACTTAGTAGCTAGCGGGGGTCCCGGTAACCAGTACTTC | CASSYDLVASGGPGNQYF
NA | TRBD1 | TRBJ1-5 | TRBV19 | TGTGCCAGTAGTATAGAAGGCAGGGGGTCTCAGCCCCAGCATTTT | CASSIEGRGSQPQHF
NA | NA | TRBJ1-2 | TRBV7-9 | TGTGCCAGCTCAAACTACGGGGAGCTCTACACCTTC | CASSNYGELYTF
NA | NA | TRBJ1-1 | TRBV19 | TGTGCCAGTAGTCCCCGGACAGCTCCGAACACTGAAGCTTTCTTT | CASSPRTAPNTEAFF
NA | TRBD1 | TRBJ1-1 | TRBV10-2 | TGCGCCAGCGGGACAGGGGAACACACTGAAGCTTTCTTT | CASGTGEHTEAFF
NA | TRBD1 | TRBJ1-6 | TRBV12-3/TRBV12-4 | TGTGCCAGCAGACCAACGCAGGGGGCCCACCACTTT | CASRPTQGAHHF
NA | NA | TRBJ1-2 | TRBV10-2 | TGCGCCAGCAGTGAACACAGGGACCGAAATAACTATGGCTACACCTTC | CASSEHRDRNNYGYTF
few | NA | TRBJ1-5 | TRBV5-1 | TGCGCCAGCAGCTTGATGCGGGGCCCTAGCAATCAGCCCCAGCATTTT | CASSLMRGPSNQPQHF
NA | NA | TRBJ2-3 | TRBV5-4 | TGTGCCAGCAGCATTTGGTCGGCGGGCACAGATACGCAGTATTTT | CASSIWSAGTDTQYF
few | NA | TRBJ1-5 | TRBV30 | TGTGCCTGGAGGGGAGAGGGCCATCAGCCCCAGCATTTT | CAWRGEGHQPQHF
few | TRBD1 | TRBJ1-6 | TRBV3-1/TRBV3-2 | TGTGCCAGCCGTAGGACAGGGTCATCACCCCTCCACTTT | CASRRTGSSPLHF
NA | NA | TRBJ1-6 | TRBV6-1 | TGTGCCAGCAGTGAAGGAGGGGGAATCCGACCCCTCCACTTT | CASSEGGGIRPLHF
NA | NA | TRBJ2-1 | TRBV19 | TGTGCCAGTAGTGCCAGGGGCTTAGGCGACTACAATGAGCAGTTCTTC | CASSARGLGDYNEQFF
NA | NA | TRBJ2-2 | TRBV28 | TGTGCCAGCAGTTTATGGGGAAGCGGCACCGGGGAGCTGTTTTTT | CASSLWGSGTGELFF
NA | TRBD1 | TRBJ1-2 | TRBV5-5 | TGTGCCAGCAGCTTAGTTCCAGGGGGCGCTAGCTATGGCTACACCTTC | CASSLVPGGASYGYTF
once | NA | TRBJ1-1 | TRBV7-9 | TGTGCCAGCAGCTTTACTTTCGACACTGAAGCTTTCTTT | CASSFTFDTEAFF
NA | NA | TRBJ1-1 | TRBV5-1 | TGCGCCAGCAGCTTAGACGGACATTCGAACACTGAAGCTTTCTTT | CASSLDGHSNTEAFF
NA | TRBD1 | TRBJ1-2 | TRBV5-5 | TGTGCCAGCAGCTTGGCGCTCGGACAGGGGATGGGCTACACCTTC | CASSLALGQGMGYTF
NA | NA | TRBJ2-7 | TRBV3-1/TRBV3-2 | TGTGCCAGCGCACTAACAGGGCTCGAGCAGTACTTC | CASALTGLEQYF
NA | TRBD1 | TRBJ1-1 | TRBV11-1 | TGTGCCAGCAGCCGACCCGGGACAGGGGTATCCACTGAAGCTTTCTTT | CASSRPGTGVSTEAFF
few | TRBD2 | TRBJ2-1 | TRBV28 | TGTGCCAGCAGCATTAGCGGGGGACGGAATGAGCAGTTCTTC | CASSISGGRNEQFF
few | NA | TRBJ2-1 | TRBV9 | TGTGCCAGCAGCGTAGGATCTGGGGCGATCTACAATGAGCAGTTCTTC | CASSVGSGAIYNEQFF
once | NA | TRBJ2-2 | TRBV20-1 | TGCAGTGCCAACTCCGGGACAAGGCTGTTTTTT | CSANSGTRLFF
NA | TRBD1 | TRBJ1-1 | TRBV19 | TGTGCCAGTAGTACCTGGGACAGGGTGGGTGAAGCTTTCTTT | CASSTWDRVGEAFF
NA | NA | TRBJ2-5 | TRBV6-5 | TGTGCCAGCAGGCCCGGACGGGGAGGAGAGACCCAGTACTTC | CASRPGRGGETQYF
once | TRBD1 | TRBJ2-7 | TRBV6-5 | TGTGCCAGCAGCCTCCGGGACAGGCGGCCACAGTACTTC | CASSLRDRRPQYF
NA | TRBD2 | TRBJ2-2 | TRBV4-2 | TGTGCCAGCAGCCAAGAGTCGGAAAGCGGGGGGGTGGACGGGGAGCTGTTTTTT | CASSQESESGGVDGELFF
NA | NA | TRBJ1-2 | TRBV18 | TGTGCCAGCTCACCACCGTGGGGCGCGCACTATGGCTACACCTTC | CASSPPWGAHYGYTF